This T cell receptor (beta chain) was documented in a study of T-cell reconstitution after alpha-beta-depleted transplantation in children. The study's findings and limits: Certain patients had high TCRbeta diversity at day 60, and it came from recipient T cells and thymic progenitors that survived. Several hundred expanded graft clones reportedly supplied alpha-beta T cells about two months after transplant. It was newly produced T cells that mostly accounted for T-cell counts and diversity one year after transplant.

It was with unique molecular identifiers that the TCRbeta library was prepared. A single record per CDR3 protein comes from TCRdb applying MiXCR to the PCR reads. The repertoire includes 500,000 to 750,000 distinct CDR3 sequences, roughly 13% of them detected once, and around 2% sits in the top ten. CDR3 length equals 14 residues. The germline gives CDR1 SGHTA, CDR2 FQGTGA. V gave up 5 bases and J gave up 8 bases, with 16 bases separating them. On this clonotype: Its matching antigen is unknown.

Source: PBMCs, mostly from graft donor cells, taken 360 days after TCRalphabeta/CD19-depleted stem cell transplant. This chain links TRBV7-3 with TRBJ2-1, with D possibly called TRBD1 or TRBD2 (7 bases each). The clonotype originates from a male patient aged 10-17 years who had a stem cell transplant for acute myeloid leukemia, so the T cells may come from the graft donor. The CDR3 coding sequence is TGTGCCAGCAGCCCAGGGGGGGCTATGGATGAGCAGTTCTTC. It encodes CASSPGGAMDEQFF. Looking up the rest from reference TRBV7-3 and TRBJ2-1 gives the full variable domain: GAGVSQTPSNKVTEKGKYVELRCDPISGHTALYWYRQSLGQGPEFLIYFQGTGAADDSGLPNDRFFAVRPEGSVSTLKIQRTERGDSAVYLCASSPGGAMDEQFFGPGTRLTVL.